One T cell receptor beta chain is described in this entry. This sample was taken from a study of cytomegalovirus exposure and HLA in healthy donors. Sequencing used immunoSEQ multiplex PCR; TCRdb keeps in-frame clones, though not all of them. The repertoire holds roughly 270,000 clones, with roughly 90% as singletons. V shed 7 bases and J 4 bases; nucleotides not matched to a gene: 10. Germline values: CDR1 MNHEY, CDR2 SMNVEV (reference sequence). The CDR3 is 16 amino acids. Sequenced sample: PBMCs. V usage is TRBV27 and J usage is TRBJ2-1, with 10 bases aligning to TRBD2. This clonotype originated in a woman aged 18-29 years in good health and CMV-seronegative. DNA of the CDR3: TGTGCCAGCACCTTCGGCCCTAGCGGGAGTTACAATGAGCAGTTCTTC. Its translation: CASTFGPSGSYNEQFF.